This T cell receptor (beta chain) was observed in a study of CD8 T cells in ankylosing spondylitis. Whole-study findings and limits: The clones that were linked to disease were reported to be significantly enriched in matched synovial fluid samples from ankylosing spondylitis patients. Seemingly characteristic of ankylosing spondylitis blood was a TCR beta motif consisting of fewer than 10 highly homologous variants.

This clonotype has a count of ten or more. Its matching antigen is unknown. TCRdb re-analysed the 5' RACE reads in MiXCR, keeping a single row per CDR3 protein. The sample lists 200,000 to 250,000 distinct CDR3 sequences; roughly 8% were seen once. The sequencing sample was made of blood, either unsorted or a sorted T cell fraction (not recorded which). This clonotype was obtained from a female donor with ankylosing spondylitis or in good health (not recorded which).

This chain's CDR3 is CASSRDREIGANVLTF. For the CDR3, the DNA is TGTGCCAGTAGTCGGGACAGGGAGATTGGGGCCAACGTCCTGACTTTC. This chain uses TRBV19 with TRBJ2-6; 9 bases are shared with TRBD1. CDR1 and CDR2 (germline): LNHDA, SQIVND (reference sequence). Trimming at V came to 5 bases and at J to 3 bases, leaving 5 bases not matched to a gene. This CDR3 contains 16 residues.